The T cell receptor beta chain described here comes from a study of CD8 T cells in Susac syndrome. Reverse transcription of about 0.5 to 1 ug RNA was carried out with random hexamers. TCRdb reprocessed the immunoSEQ multiplex PCR reads with MiXCR, giving one entry per CDR3 protein. The table records under 200,000 distinct CDR3 sequences, over 85% of them present only once. The length of the CDR3 is 13 residues. Germline V gene data show CDR1 as DFQATT and CDR2 as SNEGSKA (reference sequence). Trimming took 3 bases from V and 5 from J; bases not matched to a gene: 4. This receptor was taken from a human donor in good health. The sequencing input was CD4+ T cells from PBMCs. V usage is TRBV20-1 and J usage is TRBJ1-5; 7 bases line up with TRBD1. CDR3 bases: TGCAGTGCTAGGGACAGGTTGGATCAGCCCCAGCATTTT. Protein sequence: CSARDRLDQPQHF.